This TCR beta chain was captured in a study of blood T cells in healthy people across ages. The overall study: Template switching picked up about one barcoded beta molecule for each two T cells.

Findings of the study overall: CMV status of donors was not determined, possibly confounding expanded clonotype changes.

Then a second PCR, running about 7 to 11 cycles, was carried out with a sample-barcoded 5' primer and a J-beta primer mix. TCRdb re-called the 5' RACE reads with MiXCR, one entry per CDR3 protein. The data contain about 1.5 million distinct CDR3 sequences, approximately 43% of them singletons. Turning to this clonotype: Its antigen is unknown.

Germline CDR1 reads SGDLS; CDR2 reads YYNGEE. There are 15 residues in the CDR3. Donors were healthy Caucasian individuals from Russia aged about 6 to 90. The TCR sequence derives from a young woman in good health. This chain joins TRBV9 and TRBJ2-1; 7 bases match TRBD1. The better agreement between TRBJ2-7 and the DNA end casts doubt on the J call. The sample was blood. CDR3 in DNA: TGTGCCAGCAGCGTAGAGGGGGCCACCTACAATGAGCAGTACTTC. This encodes CASSVEGATYNEQYF.